These 22 T cell receptor beta chains were all obtained from the same sample, sequenced in a study of cytomegalovirus exposure and HLA in healthy donors. Amplification used 60 Vbeta primers and 13 Jbeta primers. Only in-frame clones appear in the TCRdb table, and some are missing; sequencing was by immunoSEQ multiplex PCR. The sample yields around 160,000 clones, over 75% seen once. The sample consisted of PBMCs. These receptors were collected from a man aged 18 to 29 in good health and CMV-seropositive.

This chain connects TRBV19 to TRBJ1-2; possible D gene TRBD1, 5 bases. The CDR3 consists of 13 residues. Per germline, CDR1 LNHDA and CDR2 SQIVND (reference sequence). Trimming shortened V by 6 bases and J by 6 bases, and 14 bases separated the two germline ends. In nucleotides, the CDR3 is TGTGCCAGTAGCTCGGACGGACACAATGGCTACACCTTC. It codes for CASSSDGHNGYTF.

V is TRBV29-1 and J is TRBJ1-2; no definite D call. The CDR3 runs 14 residues. Per the germline V gene, CDR1 is SQVTM and CDR2 is ANQGSEA. Trimming left V 7 bases short and J 2 bases short, with 17 bases between. CDR3 DNA: TGCAGCGACCCCCCCCCTAAACTCAACTATGGCTACACCTTC. Protein sequence: CSDPPPKLNYGYTF.

This clone came up once. The CDR3 bases are TGTGCCAGTAGTTTGACAGCTACTCATGGCTACACCTTC. As protein: CASSLTATHGYTF. V gene TRBV19 combines with J gene TRBJ1-2, with a possible D match to TRBD1 (5 bases). The CDR3 has 13 amino acids. Germline V lookup: CDR1 LNHDA, CDR2 SQIVND (reference sequence). V was clipped by 5 bases and J by 6 bases, with 13 bases between them.

The CDR3 sequence: CASRPVRDSTGELFF. DNA for the CDR3: TGTGCCAGCAGGCCCGTCCGTGATAGTACCGGGGAGCTGTTTTTT. The chain joins TRBV7-3 to TRBJ2-2; D uncertain. The V end lost 6 bases, the J end lost 5 bases, and 16 bases lay between the germline ends. The CDR3 has 15 amino acids. Germline V lookup: CDR1 SGHTA, CDR2 FQGTGA.

This chain connects TRBV4-2 to TRBJ1-2; 7 bases align to TRBD1. From germline, CDR1 is LGHNA and CDR2 YNFKEQ. V shed 5 bases and J 1 base; nucleotides not matched to a gene: 7. CDR3 length: 15 residues. The CDR3 sequence is CASSSGTASNYGYTF. In nucleotides, the CDR3 is TGTGCCAGCAGCTCGGGGACAGCAAGTAACTATGGCTACACCTTC.

This clone was observed once. The genes are TRBV7-3 and TRBJ1-1; weak D call: TRBD1 (5 bases). Germline V lookup: CDR1 SGHTA, CDR2 FQGTGA. The CDR3 loop spans 14 amino acids. Between the trimmed V and J ends, which lost 0 bases and 4 bases, there was a span of 9 bases. This CDR3 is CASSLTSGGTEAFF. DNA for the CDR3: TGTGCCAGCAGCTTAACTTCCGGGGGCACTGAAGCTTTCTTT.

The chain recombines TRBV20-1 with TRBJ2-5; no reliable D call. Germline V gene lookup returns CDR1 DFQATT and CDR2 SNEGSKA (reference sequence). This CDR3 spans 11 amino acids. Trimming took off 3 bases at V and 1 base at J, with 3 bases between the two ends. CDR3 bases: TGCAGTGCTAGCTCCCAAGAGACCCAGTACTTC. Its protein product is CSASSQETQYF.

The chain carries TRBV20-1 and TRBJ2-5; D possibly corresponds to TRBD2 (5 bases). Trimming took off 2 bases at V and 5 bases at J, with 6 bases between the two ends. The CDR3 runs to 11 residues. Germline V lookup: CDR1 DFQATT, CDR2 SNEGSKA (reference sequence). As DNA, the CDR3 is TGCAGTGCTAGAAGGGAGGAGACCCAGTACTTC. It specifies CSARREETQYF.

The rearrangement links TRBV2 to TRBJ1-4, with 10 bases matching TRBD1. From germline, CDR1 is SNHLY and CDR2 FYNNEI. With V trimmed by 8 bases and J by 7 bases, 10 bases remained unmatched. The CDR3 consists of 15 residues. The CDR3: CASPLPGQGIEKLFF. CDR3 in DNA: TGTGCCAGCCCTTTACCGGGACAGGGGATTGAAAAACTGTTTTTT. Together with reference TRBV2 and TRBJ1-4, the CDR3 gives the full variable domain: EPEVTQTPSHQVTQMGQEVILRCVPISNHLYFYWYRQILGQKVEFLVSFYNNEISEKSEIFDDQFSVERPDGSNFTLKIRSTKLEDSAMYFCASPLPGQGIEKLFFGSGTQLSVL.

J is TRBJ1-1 and V is TRBV5-6; 12 nucleotides agree with TRBD1. The CDR3 is 15 amino acids. CDR1 SGHDT and CDR2 YYEEEE come from the germline V gene. V lost 4 bases and J lost 5; bases outside the gene matches: 6. CDR3 amino acids: CASSGDRGRGTEAFF. The CDR3 coding sequence is TGTGCCAGCAGCGGGGACAGGGGGCGAGGTACTGAAGCTTTCTTT.

This chain links TRBV25-1 with TRBJ2-3; a weak D match, TRBD1 (6 bases). The germline V gene encodes CDR1 MGHDK and CDR2 SYGVNS. This CDR3 spans 16 amino acids. The V gene lost 0 bases and the J gene lost 2 bases, with 12 bases spanning the gap. CDR3 protein: CASSEYGGQITDTQYF. The DNA for the CDR3 is TGTGCCAGCAGTGAATACGGAGGACAGATCACAGATACGCAGTATTTT.

V usage is TRBV19 and J usage is TRBJ1-5; D unresolved. Germline CDR1 is LNHDA and CDR2 is SQIVND (reference sequence). The CDR3 totals 17 residues. V shed 3 bases and J shed 0 bases, with 15 bases lying between them. CDR3 in DNA: TGTGCCAGTAGTATTACGCACAGAACCAATAGCAATCAGCCCCAGCATTTT. Its protein product is CASSITHRTNSNQPQHF.

CDR3 in amino acids: CASSPGQSDYEQYF. In DNA form, the CDR3 reads TGTGCCAGCAGCCCCGGACAGTCTGACTACGAGCAGTACTTC. This sequence joins TRBV5-8 and TRBJ2-7; D is possibly TRBD1 (6 bases). The CDR3 covers 14 residues. Germline CDR1 is SGHTS and CDR2 is YDEGEE. V lost 4 bases and J lost 3, with 14 bases in between. The entire variable domain, with the rest obtained from reference TRBV5-8 and TRBJ2-7, is as follows: EAGVTQSPTHLIKTRGQQATLRCSPISGHTSVYWYQQALGLGLQFLLWYDEGEERNRGNFPPRFSGRQFPNYSSELNVNALELEDSALYLCASSPGQSDYEQYFGPGTRLTVT.

Written as DNA, the CDR3 is TGTGCCAGCAGCTCCAGCGGGACAGGTACCTACGAGCAGTACTTC. This codes for CASSSSGTGTYEQYF. The J gene is TRBJ2-7, the V gene TRBV13; TRBD1 might be the D (8 bases). The germline CDR1 and CDR2 sequences are PRHDT and FYEKMQ (reference sequence). The CDR3 consists of 15 residues. The V gene lost 4 bases and the J gene lost 2 bases, with 15 bases spanning the gap. Full variable domain (rest looked up from reference TRBV13 and TRBJ2-7): AAGVIQSPRHLIKEKRETATLKCYPIPRHDTVYWYQQGPGQDPQFLISFYEKMQSDKGSIPDRFSAQQFSDYHSELNMSSLELGDSALYFCASSSSGTGTYEQYFGPGTRLTVT.

This chain uses TRBV6-4 with TRBJ1-2; D gene uncertain. CDR1 is MRHNA and CDR2 is SNTAGT in the germline V gene. This CDR3 spans 13 amino acids. Trimming removed 5 bases at V and 8 bases at J, with 15 bases between. In DNA, the CDR3 is TGTGCCAGCAGTCTGACCGGGTTCGACGGCTACACCTTC. Amino acid sequence: CASSLTGFDGYTF.

The chain links TRBV19 to TRBJ1-2; D perhaps matches TRBD1 (5 bases). V dropped 10 bases and J dropped 4 bases, with 25 bases sitting between them. Per germline, CDR1 LNHDA and CDR2 SQIVND (reference sequence). The CDR3 covers 16 residues. CDR3 bases: TGTGCCACCCTTGGCCCTATGAATCGGGGGGGCTATGGCTACACCTTC. Its protein product is CATLGPMNRGGYGYTF.

In this sample, this clone turned up once. CDR3: CATSRDLAPVLNSPLHF. The CDR3 region has the DNA TGTGCCACCAGCAGAGATTTAGCGCCCGTACTCAATTCACCCCTCCACTTT. The chain carries TRBV15 and TRBJ1-6; D gene uncertain. V lost 0 bases and J 7 bases, leaving 16 bases between the germline ends. CDR1 is LNHNV, CDR2 YYDKDF, per germline (reference sequence). The CDR3 length is 17 residues.

V and J are TRBV2 and TRBJ2-2; possible D gene TRBD1, 5 bases. The CDR3 totals 15 residues. Looked up from germline, CDR1 is SNHLY and CDR2 is FYNNEI. V was shortened by 1 base and J by 4 bases, with 10 bases between the two germline ends. CDR3 protein: CASSEVRTPTGELFF. CDR3 DNA: TGTGCCAGCAGTGAAGTACGGACACCCACCGGGGAGCTGTTTTTT.

The chain employs TRBV6-5 and TRBJ1-3; no definite D call. Germline assignment: CDR1 MNHEY and CDR2 SVGAGI. V lost 5 bases and J lost 0, with 11 bases in between. The CDR3 loop spans 15 amino acids. The CDR3 DNA reads TGTGCCAGCAGTGCCACTAGGAACTCTGGAAACACCATATATTTT. Translation: CASSATRNSGNTIYF.

V and J are TRBV11-2 and TRBJ2-5, with 10 bases aligning to TRBD2. CDR3 length: 20 residues. With 0 bases clipped from V and 2 bases from J, the junction kept 15 bases outside the gene matches. From germline, CDR1 is SGHAT and CDR2 FQNNGV. CDR3 amino acids: CASSLEFSLAGRPLQETQYF. CDR3 DNA sequence: TGTGCCAGCAGCTTAGAGTTCTCACTAGCGGGGCGGCCGTTACAAGAGACCCAGTACTTC.

The rearrangement uses TRBV14 and TRBJ2-7; TRBD1 aligns across 10 bases. This CDR3 region has 15 residues. With V trimmed by 4 bases and J by 4 bases, 7 bases remained unmatched. CDR1 and CDR2 from the germline V gene are SGHDN and FVKESK. CDR3 DNA sequence: TGTGCCAGCAGCCCAAAGGGACAGGGGCATTACGAGCAGTACTTC. It encodes CASSPKGQGHYEQYF.

The rearrangement links TRBV2 to TRBJ1-3, with unresolved D. The V end was cut by 5 bases, the J end by 4 bases, with 15 bases between. This CDR3 is 15 amino acids long. CDR1 SNHLY and CDR2 FYNNEI come from the germline V gene. The CDR3 sequence: CASSNDRPGGNTIYF. The CDR3 DNA reads as TGTGCCAGCAGTAACGACCGCCCAGGAGGAAACACCATATATTTT.